The present T cell receptor beta chain was sequenced within a study of beta chain features in type 1 diabetes. The CDR3 covers 15 residues. Germline CDR1 GTSNPN, CDR2 SVGIG (reference sequence). V lost 4 bases, J lost 1 base, and 16 bases lay in between. The table lists this clone with a few counts. Its specificity is unknown. The isolated RNA, all of it, was reverse transcribed, so expressed TCRB transcripts were what got sequenced. Sequencing was performed with immunoSEQ multiplex PCR; in TCRdb, only in-frame clones are kept and a portion is missing. The sample holds 280,000 or so clones, about 15% seen once. Study-wide results and limits: Patients with Type 1 diabetes showed moderately but significantly shorter TCRB CDR3s in all four CD4+ subsets.

The source material was naive CD4+ T cells from blood. The chain carries TRBV30 and TRBJ1-1; tentatively, D is TRBD1 (6 bases). The clonotype comes from a man aged 18-30 years with type 1 diabetes. The CDR3 is CAWIGQHHKNTEAFF. In DNA form, the CDR3 reads TGTGCCTGGATAGGACAGCACCATAAGAACACTGAAGCTTTCTTT.